These 6 T cell receptor beta chains came from one sample sequenced in a study of identical twins. TCRdb re-called the 5' RACE reads with MiXCR, one entry per CDR3 protein. Among hundreds of thousands of distinct CDR3 sequences, 9% to 15% were seen once, and the ten largest hold about 7%. The same data also went into a second study, on yellow fever vaccine responses in identical twins.

The specimen sequenced was CD8+ T cells sorted from blood. These TCRs come from a woman aged 18-35 years in good health.

This clonotype was recorded a few times. V is TRBV20-1 and J is TRBJ2-2; no firm D call. Germline V gene lookup returns CDR1 DFQATT and CDR2 SNEGSKA (reference sequence). The CDR3 totals 12 residues. The V end was cut by 4 bases, the J end by 5 bases, with 8 bases between. The CDR3 protein is CSANAGTGELFF. In nucleotides, the CDR3 is TGCAGTGCTAATGCCGGAACCGGGGAGCTGTTTTTT.

This sequence joins TRBV20-1 and TRBJ2-7, with no clear D. Germline CDR1 and CDR2: DFQATT and SNEGSKA (reference sequence). The CDR3 loop spans 15 amino acids. V was trimmed by 0 bases and J by 5 bases, leaving 17 bases between them. The CDR3: CSARDLEPAPHEQYV. As DNA, the CDR3 is TGCAGTGCTAGAGATTTAGAACCCGCCCCGCACGAGCAGTACGTC.

The chain joins TRBV24-1 to TRBJ2-5, with D perhaps being TRBD1 or TRBD2 (5 bases each). The CDR3 is made up of 16 amino acids. V was trimmed by 4 bases and J by 2 bases, leaving 16 bases between them. Germline CDR1 reads KGHDR; CDR2 reads SFDVKD. The CDR3, as DNA: TGTGCCACCAGTGACTGGACAAAATCGGGGCAAGAGACCCAGTACTTC. Encoded protein: CATSDWTKSGQETQYF.

This chain joins TRBV12-5 and TRBJ1-1; 7 bases match TRBD1. Trimming took 6 bases from V and 0 from J; bases not matched to a gene: 4. CDR1 and CDR2 from the germline V gene are LGHNT and FRNRAP. The CDR3 contains 14 residues. The CDR3 loop is CASGLGQVNTEAFF. The CDR3, as DNA: TGTGCTAGTGGCCTAGGACAGGTGAACACTGAAGCTTTCTTT.

This clonotype has at least ten counts. The V and J genes are TRBV19 and TRBJ1-3; no clear D gene. The V end lost 3 bases, the J end lost 6 bases, and 6 bases lay between the germline ends. CDR3 length: 12 amino acids. Germline loops: CDR1 LNHDA, CDR2 SQIVND (reference sequence). The CDR3 protein is CASSIGTNTIYF. CDR3 sequence (DNA): TGTGCCAGTAGTATTGGAACAAACACCATATATTTT.

V gene TRBV12-3 or TRBV12-4 combines with J gene TRBJ2-1, with D hard to call. CDR3 length: 16 amino acids. V was pared by 2 bases and J by 0 bases, with 11 bases between. The CDR3 DNA follows: TGTGCCAGCAGTTTATTTTCAGTTAGCTCCTACAATGAGCAGTTCTTC. Protein sequence: CASSLFSVSSYNEQFF.